What follows are 13 T cell receptor beta chains derived from one specimen sequenced in a study of shared clonotypes between healthy human individuals. Clones were sequenced by immunoSEQ multiplex PCR, and TCRdb holds only the in-frame ones, with some missing. The sample holds 550,000 to 800,000 clones, 74% seen once. Sample: memory CD4+ T cells sorted from blood. Subset: CD45RA-negative fraction. The receptors were sampled from a woman between 25 and 40 years old in good health.

V and J are TRBV2 and TRBJ2-6; TRBD1 aligns across 7 bases. J was trimmed by 0 bases and V by 4 bases; bases with no gene match: 3. The CDR3 totals 16 residues. Germline V gene data show CDR1 as SNHLY and CDR2 as FYNNEI. The CDR3 DNA reads as TGTGCCAGCAGTGGGACAGGTAACTCTGGGGCCAACGTCCTGACTTTC. Protein product: CASSGTGNSGANVLTF.

This clone was counted a single time. This chain links TRBV11-2 with TRBJ2-3; D remains ambiguous. This CDR3 region has 13 residues. The V end was cut by 0 bases, the J end by 0 bases, with 1 base between. Germline V lookup: CDR1 SGHAT, CDR2 FQNNGV. In DNA, the CDR3 is TGTGCCAGCAGCTTAGACAGCACAGATACGCAGTATTTT. As protein: CASSLDSTDTQYF.

The genes are TRBV6-6 and TRBJ1-2, with 10 bases that match TRBD1. The CDR3 is 15 residues long. V was pared by 6 bases and J by 4 bases, with 8 bases of the junction left unmatched. The V gene's germline CDR1 is MNHNY and CDR2 SVGAGI (reference sequence). CDR3 sequence reads: CASRPSDRGVYGYTF. In DNA form, the CDR3 reads TGTGCCAGCAGGCCTTCGGACAGGGGGGTCTATGGCTACACCTTC.

The CDR3 reads CASSSTQYEQYF. As DNA, the CDR3 is TGTGCCAGCAGCTCTACGCAATACGAGCAGTACTTC. The chain couples TRBV5-6 to TRBJ2-7; D remains unclear. The V gene's germline CDR1 is SGHDT and CDR2 YYEEEE. The CDR3 is made up of 12 amino acids. Trimming shortened V by 3 bases and J by 4 bases, and 8 bases separated the two germline ends.

On this clone: An end of the junction differs from the germline gene, which may be a read error. The gene calls are TRBV5-6 and TRBJ2-5; 9 nucleotides line up with TRBD2. The CDR3 extends over 15 amino acids. Germline assignment: CDR1 SGHDT and CDR2 YYEEEE. The CDR3, as DNA: TGTGCCAGCAGCGGGCTTAGCGGGAGACAAGCGACCCAGTACTTC. Translated, it gives CASSGLSGRQATQYF.

The chain recombines TRBV6-5 with TRBJ2-1, with 8 bases lining up with TRBD2. Germline loops: CDR1 MNHEY, CDR2 SVGAGI. This CDR3 region has 16 residues. Losses at the gene ends were 0 bases for V and 7 bases for J; bases not matched to a gene: 8. The CDR3 loop reads CASSYSTGTRRNEQFF. The CDR3 DNA reads as TGTGCCAGCAGTTACTCTACCGGGACTAGGAGGAATGAGCAGTTCTTC.

The chain uses TRBV25-1 and TRBJ2-1, with TRBD1 identical over 7 bases. After removal of 2 bases from V and 0 bases from J, the junction contained 10 bases not matched to a gene. This CDR3 spans 18 amino acids. From germline, CDR1 is MGHDK and CDR2 SYGVNS. This CDR3 is CASSEKPLGQSSYNEQFF. DNA for the CDR3: TGTGCCAGCAGTGAAAAACCCCTGGGACAGAGCTCCTACAATGAGCAGTTCTTC.

The chain combines TRBV30 with TRBJ1-2; D is perhaps TRBD1 (6 bases). CDR1 GTSNPN and CDR2 SVGIG come from the germline V gene (reference sequence). Trimming took off 2 bases at V and 6 bases at J, with 10 bases between the two ends. The CDR3 runs to 12 residues. The CDR3 bases are TGTGCCTGGAGTATAGGGGGGCATGGCTACACCTTC. It yields the protein CAWSIGGHGYTF.

The chain employs TRBV19 and TRBJ1-5; a weak D match, TRBD1 (5 bases). Deletions cut 3 bases from V and 3 bases from J, with 12 bases between. The CDR3 spans 15 residues. Germline lookup yields CDR1 LNHDA and CDR2 SQIVND (reference sequence). The CDR3 coding sequence is TGTGCCAGTAGTATTGGCCGGACAAACAATCAGCCCCAGCATTTT. Its translation is CASSIGRTNNQPQHF.

This chain connects TRBV7-2 to TRBJ1-2, with D uncertain. V was cut by 3 bases and J by 1 base, with 12 bases left in between. CDR1 and CDR2 from the germline V gene are SGHTA and FQGNSA. The CDR3 length is 15 residues. CDR3 sequence: CASSLVIKGNYGYTF. As DNA, the CDR3 is TGTGCCAGCAGCTTGGTAATCAAGGGTAACTATGGCTACACCTTC.

This chain uses TRBV5-1 with TRBJ2-1; D possibly corresponds to TRBD2 (5 bases). The CDR3 has 15 amino acids. Per germline, CDR1 SGHRS and CDR2 YFSETQ. V was trimmed by 4 bases and J by 3 bases, leaving 14 bases between them. The chain's CDR3 is CASSHRLTNYNEQFF. The CDR3 DNA reads TGCGCCAGCAGCCACAGACTAACCAACTACAATGAGCAGTTCTTC.

Concerning this clone itself: This specimen includes other DNA sequences encoding the same CDR3. The CDR3, as DNA: TGTGCCAGCAGTCGGACAGGGATGGAGACCCAGTACTTC. This encodes CASSRTGMETQYF. The V and J genes are TRBV6-5 and TRBJ2-5; 8 bases are shared with TRBD1. The CDR3 spans 13 residues. Trimming took 5 bases from V and 5 from J; bases not matched to a gene: 4. CDR1 is MNHEY, CDR2 SVGAGI, per germline.

The chain is built from TRBV5-6 and TRBJ2-5, with 8 bases that match TRBD2. Germline V lookup: CDR1 SGHDT, CDR2 YYEEEE. The CDR3 runs 18 residues. V lost 4 bases and J lost 4; bases outside the gene matches: 18. CDR3 in DNA: TGTGCCAGCAGCAGTTTATCAGCACCAGCGGGAGTTCTAGAGACCCAGTACTTC. It yields the protein CASSSLSAPAGVLETQYF. The full variable domain, its missing parts supplied by reference TRBV5-6 and TRBJ2-5, is DAGVTQSPTHLIKTRGQQVTLRCSPKSGHDTVSWYQQALGQGPQFIFQYYEEEERQRGNFPDRFSGHQFPNYSSELNVNALLLGDSALYLCASSSLSAPAGVLETQYFGPGTRLLVL.